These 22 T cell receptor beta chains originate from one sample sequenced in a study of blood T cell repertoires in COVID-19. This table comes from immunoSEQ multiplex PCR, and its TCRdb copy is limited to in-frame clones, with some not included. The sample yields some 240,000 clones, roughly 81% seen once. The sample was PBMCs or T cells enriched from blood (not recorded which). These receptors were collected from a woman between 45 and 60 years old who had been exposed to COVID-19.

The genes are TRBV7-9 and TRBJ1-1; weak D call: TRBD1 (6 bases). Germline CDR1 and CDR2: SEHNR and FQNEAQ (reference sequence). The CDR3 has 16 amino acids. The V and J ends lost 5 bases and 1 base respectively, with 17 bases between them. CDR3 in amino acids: CASSDPETGWNTEAFF. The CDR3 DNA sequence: TGTGCCAGCAGCGATCCAGAGACAGGTTGGAACACTGAAGCTTTCTTT.

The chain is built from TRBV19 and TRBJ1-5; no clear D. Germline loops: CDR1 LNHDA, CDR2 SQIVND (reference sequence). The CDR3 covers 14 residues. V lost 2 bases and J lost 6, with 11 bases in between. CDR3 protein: CASSILQPGQPQHF. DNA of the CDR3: TGTGCCAGTAGTATACTACAGCCCGGTCAGCCCCAGCATTTT.

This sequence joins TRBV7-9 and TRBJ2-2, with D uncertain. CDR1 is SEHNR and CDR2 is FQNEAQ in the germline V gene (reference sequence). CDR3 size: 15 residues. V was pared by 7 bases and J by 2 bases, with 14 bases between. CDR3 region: CASTKGSVNTGELFF. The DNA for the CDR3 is TGTGCCAGCACTAAAGGTTCTGTTAACACCGGGGAGCTGTTTTTT.

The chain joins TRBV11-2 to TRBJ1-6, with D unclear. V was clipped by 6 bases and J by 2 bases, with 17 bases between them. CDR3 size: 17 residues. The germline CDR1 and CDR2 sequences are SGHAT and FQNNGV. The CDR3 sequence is CASSRPRGQTYNSPLHF. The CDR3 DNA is TGTGCCAGCAGTCGACCTCGTGGGCAAACCTATAATTCACCCCTCCACTTT.

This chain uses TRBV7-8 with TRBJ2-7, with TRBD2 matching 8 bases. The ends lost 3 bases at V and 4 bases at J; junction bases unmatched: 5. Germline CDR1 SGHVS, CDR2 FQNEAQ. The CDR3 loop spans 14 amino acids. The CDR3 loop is CASSFAGTRYEQYF. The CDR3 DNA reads TGTGCCAGCAGCTTTGCCGGGACTAGGTACGAGCAGTACTTC. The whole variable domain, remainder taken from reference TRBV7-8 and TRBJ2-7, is GAGVSQSPRYKVAKRGQDVALRCDPISGHVSLFWYQQALGQGPEFLTYFQNEAQLDKSGLPSDRFFAERPEGSVSTLKIQRTQQEDSAVYLCASSFAGTRYEQYFGPGTRLTVT.

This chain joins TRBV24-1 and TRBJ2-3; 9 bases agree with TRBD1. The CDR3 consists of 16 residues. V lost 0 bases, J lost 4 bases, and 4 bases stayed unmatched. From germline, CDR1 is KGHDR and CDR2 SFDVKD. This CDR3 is CATSDLGQGQSDTQYF. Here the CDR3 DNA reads TGTGCCACCAGTGATTTGGGACAGGGGCAGTCAGATACGCAGTATTTT.

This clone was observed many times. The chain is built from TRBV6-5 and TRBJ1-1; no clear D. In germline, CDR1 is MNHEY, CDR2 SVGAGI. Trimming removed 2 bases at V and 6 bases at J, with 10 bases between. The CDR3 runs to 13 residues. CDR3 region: CASSYSLNSEAFF. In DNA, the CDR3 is TGTGCCAGCAGTTACAGCCTTAATTCTGAAGCTTTCTTT.

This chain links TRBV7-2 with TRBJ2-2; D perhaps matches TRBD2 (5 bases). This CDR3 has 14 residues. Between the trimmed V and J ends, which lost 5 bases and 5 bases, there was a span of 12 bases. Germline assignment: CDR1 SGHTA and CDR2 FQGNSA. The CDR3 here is CASSLHSGTGELFF. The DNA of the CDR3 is TGTGCCAGCAGCCTACACTCGGGGACCGGGGAGCTGTTTTTT. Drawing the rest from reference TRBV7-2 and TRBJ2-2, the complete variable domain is GAGVSQSPSNKVTEKGKDVELRCDPISGHTALYWYRQSLGQGLEFLIYFQGNSAPDKSGLPSDRFSAERTGGSVSTLTIQRTQQEDSAVYLCASSLHSGTGELFFGEGSRLTVL.

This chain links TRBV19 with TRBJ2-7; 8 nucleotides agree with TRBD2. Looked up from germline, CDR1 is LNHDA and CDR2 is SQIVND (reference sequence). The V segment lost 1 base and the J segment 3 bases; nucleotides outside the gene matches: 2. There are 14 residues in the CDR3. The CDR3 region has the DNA TGTGCCAGTAGTATAGCGGGGGGGGACTACGAGCAGTACTTC. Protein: CASSIAGGDYEQYF.

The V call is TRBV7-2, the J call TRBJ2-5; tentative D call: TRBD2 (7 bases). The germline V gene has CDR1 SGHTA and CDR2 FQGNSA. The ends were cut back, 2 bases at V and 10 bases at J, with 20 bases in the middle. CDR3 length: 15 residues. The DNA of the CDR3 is TGTGCCAGCAGCTTAACGCACGGGGGGCGAGGTAACCAGTACTTC. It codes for CASSLTHGGRGNQYF.

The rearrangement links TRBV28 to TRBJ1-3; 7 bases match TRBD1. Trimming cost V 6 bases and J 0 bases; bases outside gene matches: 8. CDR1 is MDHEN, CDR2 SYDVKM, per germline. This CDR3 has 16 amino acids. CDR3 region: CASRGTGQSSGNTIYF. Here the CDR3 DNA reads TGTGCCAGCAGAGGTACGGGACAGAGCTCTGGAAACACCATATATTTT.

The DNA for the CDR3 is TGTGCCAGCAGCTTGGGGGCCTTTCCGGGGAATGAGCAGTTCTTC. As protein: CASSLGAFPGNEQFF. The chain couples TRBV13 to TRBJ2-1; D might be TRBD1 (6 bases). V was cut by 3 bases and J by 7 bases, with 16 bases left in between. Germline-derived CDR1 and CDR2 are PRHDT and FYEKMQ (reference sequence). This CDR3 spans 15 amino acids.

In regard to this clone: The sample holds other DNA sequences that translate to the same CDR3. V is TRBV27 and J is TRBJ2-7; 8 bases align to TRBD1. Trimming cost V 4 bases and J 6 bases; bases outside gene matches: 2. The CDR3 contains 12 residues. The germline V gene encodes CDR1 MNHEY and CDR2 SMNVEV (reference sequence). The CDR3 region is CASSSGGREQYF. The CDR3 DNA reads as TGTGCCAGCAGTTCAGGGGGCCGCGAGCAGTACTTC.

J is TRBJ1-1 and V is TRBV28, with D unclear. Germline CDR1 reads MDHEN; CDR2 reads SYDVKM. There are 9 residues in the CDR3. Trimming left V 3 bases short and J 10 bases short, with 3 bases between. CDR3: CASSFRAFF. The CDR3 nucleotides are TGTGCCAGCAGTTTCCGAGCTTTCTTT.

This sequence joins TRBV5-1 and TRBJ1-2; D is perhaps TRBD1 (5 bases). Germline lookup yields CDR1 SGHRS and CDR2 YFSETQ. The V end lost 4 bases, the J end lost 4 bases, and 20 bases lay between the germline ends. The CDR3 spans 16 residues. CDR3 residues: CASSPEGQGGAYGYTF. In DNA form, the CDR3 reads TGCGCCAGCAGCCCGGAGGGGCAGGGAGGTGCCTATGGCTACACCTTC.

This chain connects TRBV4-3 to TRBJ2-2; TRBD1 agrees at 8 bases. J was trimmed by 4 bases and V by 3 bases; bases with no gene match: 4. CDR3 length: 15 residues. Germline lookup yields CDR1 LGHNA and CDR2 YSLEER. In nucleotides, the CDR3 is TGCGCCAGCAGCCATAACAGGGGGAGCACCGGGGAGCTGTTTTTT. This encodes CASSHNRGSTGELFF.

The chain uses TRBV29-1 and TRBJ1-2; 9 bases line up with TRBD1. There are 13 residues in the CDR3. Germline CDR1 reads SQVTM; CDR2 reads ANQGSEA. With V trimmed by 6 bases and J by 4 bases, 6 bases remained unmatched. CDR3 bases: TGCAGCGTCAAAGGACAGGGGCCCTATGGCTACACCTTC. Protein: CSVKGQGPYGYTF.

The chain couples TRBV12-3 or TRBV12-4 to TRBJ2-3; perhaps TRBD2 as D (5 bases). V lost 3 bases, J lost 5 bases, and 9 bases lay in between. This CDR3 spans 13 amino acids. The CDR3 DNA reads TGTGCCAGCAGTTTGGTCCGGGGAGATACGCAGTATTTT. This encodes CASSLVRGDTQYF.

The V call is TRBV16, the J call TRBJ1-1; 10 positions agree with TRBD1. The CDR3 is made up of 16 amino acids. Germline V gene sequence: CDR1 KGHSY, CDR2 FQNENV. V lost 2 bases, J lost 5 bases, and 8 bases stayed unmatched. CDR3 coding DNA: TGTGCCAGCAGCCAAATCGACAGGGGGCGGGGGACTGAAGCTTTCTTT. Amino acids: CASSQIDRGRGTEAFF.

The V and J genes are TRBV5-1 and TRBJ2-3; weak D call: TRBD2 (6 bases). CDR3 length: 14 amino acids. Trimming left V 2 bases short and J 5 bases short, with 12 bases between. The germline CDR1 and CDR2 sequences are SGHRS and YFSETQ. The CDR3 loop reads CASSFELAGDTQYF. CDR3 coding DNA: TGCGCCAGCAGCTTCGAACTAGCCGGAGATACGCAGTATTTT.

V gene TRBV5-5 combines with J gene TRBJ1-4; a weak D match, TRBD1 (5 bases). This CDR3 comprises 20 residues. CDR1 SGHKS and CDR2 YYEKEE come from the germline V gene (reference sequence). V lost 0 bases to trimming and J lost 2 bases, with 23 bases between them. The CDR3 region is CASSLEWGGDSRVTNEKLFF. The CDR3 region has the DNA TGTGCCAGCAGCTTGGAGTGGGGGGGTGACTCCCGAGTGACTAATGAAAAACTGTTTTTT.

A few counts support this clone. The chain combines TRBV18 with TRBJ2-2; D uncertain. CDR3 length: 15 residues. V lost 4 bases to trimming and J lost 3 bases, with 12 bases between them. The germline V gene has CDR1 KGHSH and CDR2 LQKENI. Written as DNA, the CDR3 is TGTGCCAGCTCACGGCAACAACCAGACACCGGGGAGCTGTTTTTT. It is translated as CASSRQQPDTGELFF. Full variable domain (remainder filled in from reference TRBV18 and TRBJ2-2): NAGVMQNPRHLVRRRGQEARLRCSPMKGHSHVYWYRQLPEEGLKFMVYLQKENIIDESGMPKERFSAEFPKEGPSILRIQQVVRGDSAAYFCASSRQQPDTGELFFGEGSRLTVL.